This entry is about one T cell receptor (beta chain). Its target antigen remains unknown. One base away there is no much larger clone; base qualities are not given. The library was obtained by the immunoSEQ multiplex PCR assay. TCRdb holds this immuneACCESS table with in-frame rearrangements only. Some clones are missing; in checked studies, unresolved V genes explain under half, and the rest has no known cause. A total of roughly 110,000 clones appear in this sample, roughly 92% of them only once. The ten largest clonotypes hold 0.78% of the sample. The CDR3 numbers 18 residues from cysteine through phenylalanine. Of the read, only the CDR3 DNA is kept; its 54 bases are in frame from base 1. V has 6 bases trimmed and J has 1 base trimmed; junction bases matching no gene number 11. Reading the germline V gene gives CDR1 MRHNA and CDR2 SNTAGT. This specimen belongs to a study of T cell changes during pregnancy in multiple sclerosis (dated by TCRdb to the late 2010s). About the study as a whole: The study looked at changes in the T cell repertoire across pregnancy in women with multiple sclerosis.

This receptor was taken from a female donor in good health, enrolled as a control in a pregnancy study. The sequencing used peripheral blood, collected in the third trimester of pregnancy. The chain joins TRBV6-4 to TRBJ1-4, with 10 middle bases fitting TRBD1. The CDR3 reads CASSGRGTGELTNEKLFF. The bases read TGTGCCAGCAGCGGGAGGGGGACAGGGGAGTTAACTAATGAAAAACTGTTTTTT.